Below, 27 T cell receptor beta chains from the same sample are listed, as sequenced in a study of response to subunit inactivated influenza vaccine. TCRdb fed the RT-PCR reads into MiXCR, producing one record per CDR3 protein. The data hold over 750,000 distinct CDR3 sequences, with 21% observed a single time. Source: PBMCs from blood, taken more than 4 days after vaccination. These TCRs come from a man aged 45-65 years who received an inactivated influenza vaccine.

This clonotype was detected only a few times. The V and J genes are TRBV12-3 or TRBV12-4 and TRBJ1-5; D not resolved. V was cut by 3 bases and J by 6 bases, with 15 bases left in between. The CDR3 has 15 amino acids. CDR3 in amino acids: CASSLTDGVRQPQHF. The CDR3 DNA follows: TGTGCCAGCAGTTTGACGGATGGGGTCCGTCAGCCCCAGCATTTT.

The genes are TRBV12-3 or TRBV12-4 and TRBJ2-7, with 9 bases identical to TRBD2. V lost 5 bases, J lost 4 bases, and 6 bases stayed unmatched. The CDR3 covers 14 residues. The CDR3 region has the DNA TGTGCCAGCAGTCCGGGACTAGCTTTGTACGAGCAGTACTTC. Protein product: CASSPGLALYEQYF.

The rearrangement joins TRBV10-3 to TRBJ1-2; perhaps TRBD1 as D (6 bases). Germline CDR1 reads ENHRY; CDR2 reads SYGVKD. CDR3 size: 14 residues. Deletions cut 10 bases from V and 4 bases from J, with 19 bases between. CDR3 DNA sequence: TGTGCCACCACAGGTATACAGGGACCCTATGGCTACACCTTC. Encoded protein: CATTGIQGPYGYTF.

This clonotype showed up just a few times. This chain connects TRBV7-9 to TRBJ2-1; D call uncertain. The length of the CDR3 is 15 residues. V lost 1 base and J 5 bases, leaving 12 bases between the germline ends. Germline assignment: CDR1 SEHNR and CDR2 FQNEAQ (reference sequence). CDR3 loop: CASSLEGLSHNEQFF. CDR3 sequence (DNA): TGTGCCAGCAGCTTAGAGGGTTTGTCCCACAATGAGCAGTTCTTC.

Here the CDR3 DNA reads TGTGCCAGCACAGGACTAGCCTCCGGGGAGCTGTTTTTT. Protein product: CASTGLASGELFF. The chain employs TRBV6-1 and TRBJ2-2; TRBD2 matches at 8 bases. Germline-derived CDR1 and CDR2 are MNHNS and SASEGT. V lost 7 bases to trimming and J lost 6 bases; unmatched junction nucleotides: 4. The CDR3 is 13 amino acids.

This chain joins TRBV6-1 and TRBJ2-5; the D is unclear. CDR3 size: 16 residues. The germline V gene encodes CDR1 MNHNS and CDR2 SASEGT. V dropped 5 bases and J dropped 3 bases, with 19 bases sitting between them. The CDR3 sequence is CASSLPRRSEKETQYF. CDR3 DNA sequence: TGTGCCAGCAGTCTCCCCCGACGCAGCGAGAAAGAGACCCAGTACTTC.

As DNA, the CDR3 is TGTGCCAGCAGCCCCTGGCGGAGGGGCACAGATACGCAGTATTTT. This sequence encodes CASSPWRRGTDTQYF. The chain is built from TRBV2 and TRBJ2-3; D possibly corresponds to TRBD2 (6 bases). Germline lookup yields CDR1 SNHLY and CDR2 FYNNEI. V was shortened by 6 bases and J by 1 base, with 14 bases between the two germline ends. There are 15 residues in the CDR3.

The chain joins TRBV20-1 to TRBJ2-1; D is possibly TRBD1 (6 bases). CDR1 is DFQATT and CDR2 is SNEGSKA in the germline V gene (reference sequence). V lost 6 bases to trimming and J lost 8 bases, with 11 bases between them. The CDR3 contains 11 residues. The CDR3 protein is CSATGSHEQFF. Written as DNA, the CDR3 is TGCAGTGCAACAGGGTCCCATGAGCAGTTCTTC.

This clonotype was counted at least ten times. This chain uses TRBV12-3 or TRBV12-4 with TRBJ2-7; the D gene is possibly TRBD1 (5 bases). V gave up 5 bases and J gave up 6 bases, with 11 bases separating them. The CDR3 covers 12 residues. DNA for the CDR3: TGTGCCAGCAGTCAGGGATCGGGCGAGCAGTACTTC. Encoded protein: CASSQGSGEQYF.

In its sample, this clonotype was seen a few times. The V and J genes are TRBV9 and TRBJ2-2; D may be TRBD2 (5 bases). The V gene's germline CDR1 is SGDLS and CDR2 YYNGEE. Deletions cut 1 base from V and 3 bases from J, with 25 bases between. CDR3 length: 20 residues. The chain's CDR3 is CASSVPYSVIGVDDTGELFF. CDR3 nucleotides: TGTGCCAGCAGCGTACCCTACTCGGTGATCGGGGTCGACGACACCGGGGAGCTGTTTTTT.

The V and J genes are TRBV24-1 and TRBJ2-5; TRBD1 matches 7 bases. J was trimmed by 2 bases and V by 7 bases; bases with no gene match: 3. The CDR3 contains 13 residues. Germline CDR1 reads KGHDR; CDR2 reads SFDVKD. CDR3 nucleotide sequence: TGTGCCACCAGGGGGACAGATCAAGAGACCCAGTACTTC. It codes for CATRGTDQETQYF.

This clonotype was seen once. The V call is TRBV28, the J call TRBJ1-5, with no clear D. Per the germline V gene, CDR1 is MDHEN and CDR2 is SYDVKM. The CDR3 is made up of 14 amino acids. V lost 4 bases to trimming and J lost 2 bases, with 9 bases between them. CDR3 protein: CASSSPWGNQPQHF. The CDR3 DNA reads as TGTGCCAGCAGTTCACCCTGGGGCAATCAGCCCCAGCATTTT.

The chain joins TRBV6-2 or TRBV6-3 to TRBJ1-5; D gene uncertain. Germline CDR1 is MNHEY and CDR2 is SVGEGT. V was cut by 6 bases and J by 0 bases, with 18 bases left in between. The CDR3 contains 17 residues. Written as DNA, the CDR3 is TGTGCCAGCAGCTCTCGCCCCACGTGGAATAGCAATCAGCCCCAGCATTTT. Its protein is CASSSRPTWNSNQPQHF.

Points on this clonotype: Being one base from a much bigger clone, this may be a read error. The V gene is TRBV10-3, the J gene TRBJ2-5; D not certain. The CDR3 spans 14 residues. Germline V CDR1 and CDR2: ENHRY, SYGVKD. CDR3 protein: CAISDRRNQETHYF. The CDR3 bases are TGTGCCATCAGTGACAGGAGAAACCAAGAGACCCACTACTTC.

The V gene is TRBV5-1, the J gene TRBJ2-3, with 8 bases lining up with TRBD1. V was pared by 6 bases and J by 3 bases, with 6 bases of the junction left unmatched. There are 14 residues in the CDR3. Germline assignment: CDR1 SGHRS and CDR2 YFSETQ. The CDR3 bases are TGCGCCAGCACCCGTACAGGGGGAACAGATACGCAGTATTTT. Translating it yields CASTRTGGTDTQYF. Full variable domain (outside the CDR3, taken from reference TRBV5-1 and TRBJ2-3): KAGVTQTPRYLIKTRGQQVTLSCSPISGHRSVSWYQQTPGQGLQFLFEYFSETQRNKGNFPGRFSGRQFSNSRSEMNVSTLELGDSALYLCASTRTGGTDTQYFGPGTRLTVL.

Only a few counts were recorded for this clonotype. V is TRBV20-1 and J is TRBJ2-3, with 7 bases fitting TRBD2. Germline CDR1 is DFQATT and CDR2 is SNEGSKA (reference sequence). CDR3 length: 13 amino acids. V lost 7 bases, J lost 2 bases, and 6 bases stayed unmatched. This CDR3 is CSELSGVTDTQYF. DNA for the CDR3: TGCAGTGAGTTAAGCGGGGTCACAGATACGCAGTATTTT.

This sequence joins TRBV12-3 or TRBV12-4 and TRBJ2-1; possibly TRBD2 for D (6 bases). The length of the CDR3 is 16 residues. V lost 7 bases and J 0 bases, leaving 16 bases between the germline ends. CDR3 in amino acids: CASKLAAGSSYNEQFF. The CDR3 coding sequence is TGTGCCAGCAAATTGGCCGCGGGAAGCTCCTACAATGAGCAGTTCTTC.

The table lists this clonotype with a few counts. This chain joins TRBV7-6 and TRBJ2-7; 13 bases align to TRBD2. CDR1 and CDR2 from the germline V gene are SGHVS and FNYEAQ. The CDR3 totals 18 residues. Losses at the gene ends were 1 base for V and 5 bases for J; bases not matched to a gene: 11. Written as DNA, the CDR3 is TGTGCCAGCAGCTTAGGATGGACTAGCGGGAGTTTGGTCGACGAGCAGTACTTC. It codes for CASSLGWTSGSLVDEQYF.

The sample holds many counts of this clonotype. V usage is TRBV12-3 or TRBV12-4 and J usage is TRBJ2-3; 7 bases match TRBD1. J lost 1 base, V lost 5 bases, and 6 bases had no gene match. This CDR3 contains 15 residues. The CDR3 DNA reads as TGTGCCAGCAGTCCCAGACAGGGCCGCACAGATACGCAGTATTTT. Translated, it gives CASSPRQGRTDTQYF.

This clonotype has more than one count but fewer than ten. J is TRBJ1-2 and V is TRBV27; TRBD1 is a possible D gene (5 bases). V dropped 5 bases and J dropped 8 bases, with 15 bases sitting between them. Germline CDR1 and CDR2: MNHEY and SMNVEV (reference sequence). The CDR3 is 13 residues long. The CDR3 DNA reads TGTGCCAGCAGTACGGCAGGGATTTGGGGCTACACCTTC. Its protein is CASSTAGIWGYTF.

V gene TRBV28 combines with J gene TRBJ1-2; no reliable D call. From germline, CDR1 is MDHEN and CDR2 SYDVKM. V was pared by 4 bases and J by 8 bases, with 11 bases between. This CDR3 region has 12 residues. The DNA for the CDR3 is TGTGCCAGCAGTTCCGTGTCTAGGGGCTACACCTTC. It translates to CASSSVSRGYTF.

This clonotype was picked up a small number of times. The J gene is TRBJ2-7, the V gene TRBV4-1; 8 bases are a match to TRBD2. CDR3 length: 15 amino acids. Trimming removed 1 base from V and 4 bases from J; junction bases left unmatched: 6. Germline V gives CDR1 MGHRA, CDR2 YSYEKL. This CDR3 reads CASSQVSGGLYEQYF. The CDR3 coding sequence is TGCGCCAGCAGCCAAGTTTCGGGGGGGCTTTACGAGCAGTACTTC.

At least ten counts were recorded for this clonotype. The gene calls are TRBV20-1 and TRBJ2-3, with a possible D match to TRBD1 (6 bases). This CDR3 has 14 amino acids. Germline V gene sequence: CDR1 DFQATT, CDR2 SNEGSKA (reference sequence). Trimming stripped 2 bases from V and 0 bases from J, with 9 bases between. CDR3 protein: CSARPGASTDTQYF. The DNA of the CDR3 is TGCAGTGCTAGACCAGGGGCAAGCACAGATACGCAGTATTTT.

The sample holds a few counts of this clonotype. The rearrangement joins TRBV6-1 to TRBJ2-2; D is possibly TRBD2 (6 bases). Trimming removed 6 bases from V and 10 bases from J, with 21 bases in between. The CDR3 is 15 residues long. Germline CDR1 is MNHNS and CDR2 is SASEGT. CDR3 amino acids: CASRRDRGLGEELFF. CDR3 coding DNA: TGTGCCAGCAGACGGGACCGGGGGTTGGGCGAGGAGCTGTTTTTT.

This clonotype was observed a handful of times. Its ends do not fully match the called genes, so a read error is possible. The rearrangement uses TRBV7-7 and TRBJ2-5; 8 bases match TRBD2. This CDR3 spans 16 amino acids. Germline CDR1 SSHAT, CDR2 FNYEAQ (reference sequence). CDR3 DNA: TGTGCTAGCAGCTTAGCGTTTGGGACTAGTGGAGGGACCCAGTACTTC. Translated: CASSLAFGTSGGTQYF.

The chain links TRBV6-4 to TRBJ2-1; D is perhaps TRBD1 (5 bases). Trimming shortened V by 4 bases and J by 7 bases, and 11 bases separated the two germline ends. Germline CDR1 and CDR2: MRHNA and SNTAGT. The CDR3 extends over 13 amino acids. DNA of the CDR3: TGTGCCAGCAGTGCCCAGGGAACGAATGAGCAGTTCTTC. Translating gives CASSAQGTNEQFF.

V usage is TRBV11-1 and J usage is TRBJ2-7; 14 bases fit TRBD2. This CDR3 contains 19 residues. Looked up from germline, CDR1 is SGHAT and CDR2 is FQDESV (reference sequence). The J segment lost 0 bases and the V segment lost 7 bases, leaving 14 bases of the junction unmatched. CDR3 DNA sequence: TGTGCCAGCAAGCAGACTAGCGGGGGGGGAAAAGACAGCTCCTACGAGCAGTACTTC. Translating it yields CASKQTSGGGKDSSYEQYF. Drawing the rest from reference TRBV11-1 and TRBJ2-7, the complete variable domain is EAEVAQSPRYKITEKSQAVAFWCDPISGHATLYWYRQILGQGPELLVQFQDESVVDDSQLPKDRFSAERLKGVDSTLKIQPAELGDSAMYLCASKQTSGGGKDSSYEQYFGPGTRLTVT.